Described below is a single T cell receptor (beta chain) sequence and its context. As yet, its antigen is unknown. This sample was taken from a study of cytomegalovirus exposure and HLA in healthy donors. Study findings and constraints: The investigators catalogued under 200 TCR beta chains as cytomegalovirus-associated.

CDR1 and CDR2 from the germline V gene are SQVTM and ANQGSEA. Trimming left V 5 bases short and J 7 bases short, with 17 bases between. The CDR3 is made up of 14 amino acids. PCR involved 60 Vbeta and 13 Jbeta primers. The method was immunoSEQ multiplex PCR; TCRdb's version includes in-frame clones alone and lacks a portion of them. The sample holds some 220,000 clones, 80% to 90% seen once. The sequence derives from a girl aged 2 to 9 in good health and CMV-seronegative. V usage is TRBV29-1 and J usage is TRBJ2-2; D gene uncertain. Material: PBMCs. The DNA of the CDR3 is TGCAGCGTTCGGTCCACTTCACCAAGCGGGGAGCTGTTTTTT. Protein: CSVRSTSPSGELFF.